This paragraph reports one T cell receptor beta chain. What it binds is unknown. TCRdb's table, derived via immunoSEQ multiplex PCR, lists solely in-frame clones and lacks some. This table holds roughly 120,000 clones, more than 65% found once. This record comes from a study of radiotherapy plus CTLA-4 blockade in lung cancer. Background on the study: Among all patients, 15% to 20% showed objective responses, while roughly 28% had disease control.

Findings of the study overall: Researchers report tumor-derived TCR clones expanding in blood after radiotherapy plus ipilimumab. Early clonal dynamics of blood T cells, together with interferon-beta, were reported as the best response predictor.

The sequencing used peripheral blood, collected from a patient treated with radiotherapy plus ipilimumab. This TCR came from a human donor with non-small cell lung cancer who had a partial response to radiotherapy plus ipilimumab.

In DNA, the CDR3 is TGTGCCTGGAGTAACGACAACAATCAGCCCCAGCATTTT. It encodes CAWSNDNNQPQHF. The V gene is TRBV30, the J gene TRBJ1-5, with D unclear. The CDR3 sequence is 13 residues long. V lost 2 bases to trimming and J lost 3 bases, with 8 bases between them. Per the germline V gene, CDR1 is GTSNPN and CDR2 is SVGIG (reference sequence).